The present T cell receptor beta chain was sequenced within a study of cytomegalovirus exposure and HLA in healthy donors. The CDR3 spans 15 residues. The V and J ends lost 3 bases and 4 bases respectively, with 15 bases between them. Germline V gene lookup returns CDR1 MGHRA and CDR2 YSYEKL. This PCR relied on a set of 60 Vbeta primers and 13 Jbeta primers. Clones were sequenced by immunoSEQ multiplex PCR, and TCRdb holds only the in-frame ones, with some missing. The data show approximately 95,000 clones, 78% seen once. This clone was detected only a few times. Its antigen is still unknown. Findings and limits, study-wide: An analysis that was carried out later associated 16,951 TCR beta sequences with HLA alleles at 0.05 false discovery rate. V- and J-gene trimming in TCR beta was tied to a missense DCLRE1C variant by an analysis performed later. Using the classifier, cytomegalovirus status was reportedly diagnosed with high specificity and sensitivity.

The sequence was collected from a woman between 35 and 50 years old in good health and CMV-seropositive. Sequenced: PBMCs. The chain carries TRBV4-1 and TRBJ1-1, with D unclear. The DNA for the CDR3 is TGCGCCAGCAGCCACCCTACTTTCCGAGCCACTGAAGCTTTCTTT. It specifies CASSHPTFRATEAFF.